This TCR beta chain is from a study of T cell changes during pregnancy in multiple sclerosis. TCRdb's copy holds only in-frame clones and misses some; the assay was immunoSEQ multiplex PCR. The sample carries around 50,000 clones, 93% recorded once. V shed 2 bases and J shed 2 bases, with 9 bases lying between them. The CDR3 is 14 amino acids. Germline CDR1 is MNHEY and CDR2 is SMNVEV (reference sequence). This chain joins TRBV27 and TRBJ1-2; D call uncertain. This sequence was found in a female donor with multiple sclerosis, enrolled in a pregnancy study. The input for sequencing was CD8+ T cells from peripheral blood mononuclear cells, taken in the second trimester of pregnancy. CDR3 sequence: CASSLSAGNYGYTF. The DNA of the CDR3 is TGTGCCAGCAGTTTAAGCGCGGGGAACTATGGCTACACCTTC.